The clone carrying this T cell receptor beta chain was detected many times. V was pared by 2 bases and J by 5 bases, with 13 bases between. The CDR3 loop spans 15 amino acids. Per germline, CDR1 LNHDA and CDR2 SQIVND (reference sequence). Amplification of TCR beta CDR3 regions was performed using RNA transcripts as template. HTBI primers were used for first-round RT-PCR of the TCR CDR3. TCRdb itself ran the multiplex PCR reads through MiXCR, one entry per CDR3 protein. Of about 480,000 distinct CDR3 sequences listed, roughly 14% are singletons. The data derive from a study of T cells in Graves' hyperthyroidism and ophthalmopathy. Around 10 ml fresh peripheral blood yielded the PBMCs.

This TCR came from a woman younger than 30 with Graves' hyperthyroidism. The sample comprised blood. The chain employs TRBV19 and TRBJ2-1, with D hard to call. CDR3 coding DNA: TGTGCCAGTAGTATACTTCCGGGCTCGAACAATGAGCAGTTCTTC. Encoded protein: CASSILPGSNNEQFF. The variable domain in full, with the rest retrieved from reference TRBV19 and TRBJ2-1, is DGGITQSPKYLFRKEGQNVTLSCEQNLNHDAMYWYRQDPGQGLRLIYYSQIVNDFQKGDIAEGYSVSREKKESFPLTVTSAQKNPTAFYLCASSILPGSNNEQFFGPGTRLTVL.